This T cell receptor beta chain emerged from a study of cytomegalovirus exposure and HLA in healthy donors. Broader study findings: The study designated roughly 150 TCR beta chains cytomegalovirus-associated. According to a later analysis, TCR clusters from the first cohort tended to co-occur in the 90 to 150 validation repertoires. Three chains linked to CMV were shown in vitro to be specific for CMV antigens.

The method was immunoSEQ multiplex PCR; TCRdb's version includes in-frame clones alone and lacks a portion of them. The table shows 130,000 or so clones, with approximately 90% occurring only once. In this sample, this clone turned up a few times. No antigen is known for it. The CDR3 has 13 residues. Germline CDR1 reads SGHRS; CDR2 reads YFSETQ. V was shortened by 3 bases and J by 4 bases, with 7 bases between the two germline ends. This receptor was identified in a young woman in good health and CMV-seronegative. The gene calls are TRBV5-1 and TRBJ2-2, with a weak D call TRBD2 (5 bases). Sequenced: PBMCs. DNA for the CDR3: TGCGCCAGCAGCTCGGGAAGCACCGGGGAGCTGTTTTTT. Translation gives CASSSGSTGELFF. The whole variable domain, filled in from reference TRBV5-1 and TRBJ2-2, reads KAGVTQTPRYLIKTRGQQVTLSCSPISGHRSVSWYQQTPGQGLQFLFEYFSETQRNKGNFPGRFSGRQFSNSRSEMNVSTLELGDSALYLCASSSGSTGELFFGEGSRLTVL.